The sequence of this T cell receptor (beta chain) was determined in a study of blood T cells in healthy people across ages. Study-wide results and caveats: Using unsorted PBMCs precluded a conclusive naive versus antigen-experienced comparison.

There were healthy Caucasian individuals from Russia, aged about 6 to 90, serving as donors. Drawn from each donor were 9 to 10 milliliters of peripheral blood. This clonotype has a handful of counts. Its antigen is not identified. The V gene lost 0 bases and the J gene lost 4 bases, with 4 bases spanning the gap. Per germline, CDR1 MNHEY and CDR2 SMNVEV (reference sequence). This CDR3 region has 13 residues. Then a second PCR, running about 7 to 11 cycles, was carried out with a sample-barcoded 5' primer and a J-beta primer mix. Each cDNA molecule was tagged by a template-switch adaptor that had 12 random nucleotides. TCRdb used MiXCR to reprocess the 5' RACE reads, holding one entry per CDR3 protein. Here the sample spans over 1,200,000 distinct CDR3 sequences, 55% to 75% being singletons.

This chain uses TRBV27 with TRBJ1-5; D unclear. This receptor was obtained from a young man in good health. Sequencing used blood. The CDR3 protein is CASSLSVNQPQHF. CDR3 DNA sequence: TGTGCCAGCAGTTTATCGGTGAATCAGCCCCAGCATTTT.